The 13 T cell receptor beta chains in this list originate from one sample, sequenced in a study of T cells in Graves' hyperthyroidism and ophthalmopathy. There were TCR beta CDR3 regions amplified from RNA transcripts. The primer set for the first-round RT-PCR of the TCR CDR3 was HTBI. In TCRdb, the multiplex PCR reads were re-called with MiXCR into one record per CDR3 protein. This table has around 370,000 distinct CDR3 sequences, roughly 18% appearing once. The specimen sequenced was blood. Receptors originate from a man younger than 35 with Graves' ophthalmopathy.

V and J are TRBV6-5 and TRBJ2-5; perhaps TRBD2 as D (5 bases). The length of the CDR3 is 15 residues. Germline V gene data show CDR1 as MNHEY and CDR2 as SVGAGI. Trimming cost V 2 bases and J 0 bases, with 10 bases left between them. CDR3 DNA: TGTGCCAGCAGTTACCCTACTAGAGACCAAGAGACCCAGTACTTC. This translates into CASSYPTRDQETQYF.

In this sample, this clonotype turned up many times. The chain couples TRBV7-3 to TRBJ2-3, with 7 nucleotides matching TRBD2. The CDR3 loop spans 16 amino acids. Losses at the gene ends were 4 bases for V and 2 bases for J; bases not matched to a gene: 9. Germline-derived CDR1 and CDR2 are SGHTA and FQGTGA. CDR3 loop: CASSSPGGGTTDTQYF. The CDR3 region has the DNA TGTGCCAGCAGCTCCCCGGGCGGGGGAACCACAGATACGCAGTATTTT.

CDR3 loop: CASSWTSGTSYEQYF. As DNA, the CDR3 is TGCGCCAGCAGCTGGACTAGCGGGACTTCCTACGAGCAGTACTTC. The chain links TRBV5-1 to TRBJ2-7; 12 bases fit TRBD2. With 3 bases clipped from V and 1 base from J, the junction kept 2 bases outside the gene matches. The CDR3 extends over 15 amino acids. Germline V lookup: CDR1 SGHRS, CDR2 YFSETQ.

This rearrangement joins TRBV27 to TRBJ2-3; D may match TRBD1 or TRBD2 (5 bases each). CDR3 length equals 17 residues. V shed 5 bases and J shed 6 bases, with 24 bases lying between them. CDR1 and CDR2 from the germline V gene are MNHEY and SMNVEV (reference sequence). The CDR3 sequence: CASSRLFRDPLTDTQYF. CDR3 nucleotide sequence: TGTGCCAGCAGTCGACTTTTCCGGGACCCTCTGACGGATACGCAGTATTTT.

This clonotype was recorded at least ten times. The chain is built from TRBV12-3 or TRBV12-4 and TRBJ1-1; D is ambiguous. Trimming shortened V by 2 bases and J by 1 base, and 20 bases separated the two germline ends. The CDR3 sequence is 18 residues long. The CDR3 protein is CASSLRSWERRENTEAFF. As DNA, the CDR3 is TGTGCCAGCAGTTTACGTTCGTGGGAGAGACGGGAGAACACTGAAGCTTTCTTT.

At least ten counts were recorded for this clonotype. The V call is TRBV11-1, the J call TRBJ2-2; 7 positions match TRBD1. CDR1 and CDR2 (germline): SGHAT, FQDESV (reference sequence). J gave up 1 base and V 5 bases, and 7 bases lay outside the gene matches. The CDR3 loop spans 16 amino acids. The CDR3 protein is CASSLPGQQNTGELFF. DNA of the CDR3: TGTGCCAGCAGCCTCCCGGGACAGCAGAACACCGGGGAGCTGTTTTTT.

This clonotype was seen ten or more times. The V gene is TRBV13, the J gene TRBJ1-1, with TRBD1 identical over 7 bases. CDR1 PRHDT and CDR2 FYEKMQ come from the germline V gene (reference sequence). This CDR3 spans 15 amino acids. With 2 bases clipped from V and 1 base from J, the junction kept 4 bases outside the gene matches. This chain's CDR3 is CASSLTGAGNTEAFF. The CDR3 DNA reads TGTGCCAGCAGCTTAACAGGGGCCGGGAACACTGAAGCTTTCTTT. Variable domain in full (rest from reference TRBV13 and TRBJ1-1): AAGVIQSPRHLIKEKRETATLKCYPIPRHDTVYWYQQGPGQDPQFLISFYEKMQSDKGSIPDRFSAQQFSDYHSELNMSSLELGDSALYFCASSLTGAGNTEAFFGQGTRLTVV.

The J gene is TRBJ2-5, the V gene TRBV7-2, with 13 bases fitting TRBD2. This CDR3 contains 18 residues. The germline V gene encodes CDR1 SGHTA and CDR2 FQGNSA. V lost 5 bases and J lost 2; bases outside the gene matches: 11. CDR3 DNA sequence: TGTGCCAGCAGCCCAATCCGGACTAGCGGGGGTCATCAAGAGACCCAGTACTTC. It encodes CASSPIRTSGGHQETQYF.

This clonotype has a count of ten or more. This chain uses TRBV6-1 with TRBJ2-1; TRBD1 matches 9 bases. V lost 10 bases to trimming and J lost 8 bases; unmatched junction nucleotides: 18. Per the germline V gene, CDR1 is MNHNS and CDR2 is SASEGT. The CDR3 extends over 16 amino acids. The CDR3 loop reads CATQNLRDRAWDEQFF. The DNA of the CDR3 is TGTGCCACCCAAAACCTCCGGGACAGGGCGTGGGATGAGCAGTTCTTC.

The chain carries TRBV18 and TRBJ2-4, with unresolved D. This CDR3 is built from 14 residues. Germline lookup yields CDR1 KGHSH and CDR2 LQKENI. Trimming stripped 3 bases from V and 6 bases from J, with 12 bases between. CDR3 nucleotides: TGTGCCAGCTCACCGCTCGGCCAGCCAAACATTCAGTACTTC. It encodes CASSPLGQPNIQYF.

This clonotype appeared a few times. CDR3 DNA sequence: TGTGCATCCTTCGAAAATTACGAGCAGTACTTC. The encoded protein is CASFENYEQYF. The chain links TRBV6-1 to TRBJ2-7, with no clear D. CDR1 is MNHNS, CDR2 SASEGT, per germline. The CDR3 runs to 11 residues.

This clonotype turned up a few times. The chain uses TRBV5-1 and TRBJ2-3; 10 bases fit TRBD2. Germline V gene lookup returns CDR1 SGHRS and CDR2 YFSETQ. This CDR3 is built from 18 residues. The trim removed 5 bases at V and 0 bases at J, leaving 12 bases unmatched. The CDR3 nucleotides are TGCGCCAGCAGTCCTGACCCTCAACTAGCGGGGAGCACAGATACGCAGTATTTT. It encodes CASSPDPQLAGSTDTQYF.

CDR3 amino acids: CASSSAFYNEQFF. The CDR3 nucleotides are TGTGCCAGCAGTTCAGCGTTTTACAATGAGCAGTTCTTC. V usage is TRBV27 and J usage is TRBJ2-1; D unclear. Trimming cost V 4 bases and J 4 bases, with 8 bases left between them. Germline V gene sequence: CDR1 MNHEY, CDR2 SMNVEV (reference sequence). The CDR3 consists of 13 residues.